This TCR beta chain stems from a study of T cell responses to AZD1222 COVID-19 vaccine. The assay was immunoSEQ multiplex PCR, and TCRdb's table has in-frame clones only and misses some. The top ten clones hold around 2.9% of a sample with some 150,000 clones, around 90% of them seen once. Study conclusions and caveats: Just 5 to 7 AZD1222 recipients were seropositive at baseline. No repertoire was sampled before or during the peak T cell response, only after it.

In germline, CDR1 is KGHSH, CDR2 LQKENI. V lost 0 bases, J lost 4 bases, and 21 bases lay in between. The CDR3 has 19 residues. To note about this clone: What it recognizes is unknown.

The clonotype was recovered from an adult who received the AZD1222 COVID-19 vaccine. The genes are TRBV18 and TRBJ1-4; TRBD1 is a possible D gene (6 bases). The specimen comprised peripheral blood, sampled 28 days after the second AZD1222 dose. CDR3 amino acids: CASSPPNQGPGGVNEKLFF. The DNA for the CDR3 is TGTGCCAGCTCACCACCGAATCAGGGGCCCGGTGGGGTTAATGAAAAACTGTTTTTT. Filled out from reference TRBV18 and TRBJ1-4, the complete variable domain reads NAGVMQNPRHLVRRRGQEARLRCSPMKGHSHVYWYRQLPEEGLKFMVYLQKENIIDESGMPKERFSAEFPKEGPSILRIQQVVRGDSAAYFCASSPPNQGPGGVNEKLFFGSGTQLSVL.